The entry that follows covers one TCR beta chain sequence. Sequencing was performed with immunoSEQ multiplex PCR; in TCRdb, only in-frame clones are kept and a portion is missing. The sample shows 15,000 to 20,000 clones, approximately 82% of them seen only once. The data derive from a study of PD-L1 blockade in urothelial cancer. At the level of the study: Investigators checked blood 3 weeks (second dose) and 6 weeks after treatment start.

The time point denotes: peripheral blood 6 weeks after treatment start. Patients each gave 1 to 8 samples, pretreatment and on-treatment. Trimming removed 0 bases from V and 4 bases from J; junction bases left unmatched: 5. This CDR3 is 15 amino acids long. Germline CDR1 reads SGHRS; CDR2 reads YFSETQ. V gene TRBV5-1 combines with J gene TRBJ2-3; TRBD2 matches 7 bases. Source: PBMCs, taken around atezolizumab (anti-PD-L1) treatment. This clonotype was sampled from a man between 45 and 60 years old with urothelial cancer. The CDR3 DNA reads as TGCGCCAGCAGCTTGGGGGGCGGGAGCCCAGATACGCAGTATTTT. Protein: CASSLGGGSPDTQYF.